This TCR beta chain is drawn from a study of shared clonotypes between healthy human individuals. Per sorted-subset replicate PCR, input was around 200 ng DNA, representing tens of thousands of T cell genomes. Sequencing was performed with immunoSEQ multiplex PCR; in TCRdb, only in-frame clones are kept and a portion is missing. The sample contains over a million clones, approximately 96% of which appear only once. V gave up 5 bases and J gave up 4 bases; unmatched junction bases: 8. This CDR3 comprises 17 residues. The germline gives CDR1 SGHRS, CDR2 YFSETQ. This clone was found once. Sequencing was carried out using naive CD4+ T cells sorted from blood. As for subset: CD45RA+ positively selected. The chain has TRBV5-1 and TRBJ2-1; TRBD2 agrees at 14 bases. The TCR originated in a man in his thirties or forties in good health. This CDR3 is CASRRGLAGGPYNEQFF. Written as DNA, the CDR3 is TGCGCCAGCAGGCGCGGACTAGCGGGAGGACCATACAATGAGCAGTTCTTC.